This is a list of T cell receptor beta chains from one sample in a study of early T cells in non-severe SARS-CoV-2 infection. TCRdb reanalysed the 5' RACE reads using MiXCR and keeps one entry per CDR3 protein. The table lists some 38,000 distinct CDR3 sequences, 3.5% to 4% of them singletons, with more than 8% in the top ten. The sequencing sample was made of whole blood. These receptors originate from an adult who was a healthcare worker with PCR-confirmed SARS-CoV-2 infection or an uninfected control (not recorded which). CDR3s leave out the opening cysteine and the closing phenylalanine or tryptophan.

CDR3aa: ASTWTIGQPQH
j_gene: TRBJ1-5
v_gene: TRBV6-2/TRBV6-3

CDR3aa: SARPGQETQY
j_gene: TRBJ2-5
v_gene: TRBV20-1

CDR3aa: ASSHTAGARDTQY
j_gene: TRBJ2-3
v_gene: TRBV3-1

CDR3aa: ASSFTPRTGGYEKLF
j_gene: TRBJ1-4
v_gene: TRBV28

CDR3aa: SARGYYPRQGTNEKLF
j_gene: TRBJ1-4
v_gene: TRBV20-1

CDR3aa: SAWTSGGYNEQF
j_gene: TRBJ2-1
v_gene: TRBV29-1

CDR3aa: ASSVSRTVLGELF
j_gene: TRBJ2-2
v_gene: TRBV9

CDR3aa: SARVAGVGYGQY
j_gene: TRBJ2-7
v_gene: TRBV20-1

CDR3aa: ASSPSTGGFYEQY
j_gene: TRBJ2-7
v_gene: TRBV9

CDR3aa: ASSLTEGQSYGYT
j_gene: TRBJ1-2
v_gene: TRBV16

CDR3aa: ASRIYASRLAIRNEQF
j_gene: TRBJ2-1
v_gene: TRBV7-8

CDR3aa: ASSYLTGGNQPQH
j_gene: TRBJ1-5
v_gene: TRBV6-2/TRBV6-3

CDR3aa: ASSPQGMNTEAF
j_gene: TRBJ1-1
v_gene: TRBV18

CDR3aa: ASSLTNYNEQF
j_gene: TRBJ2-1
v_gene: TRBV7-2

CDR3aa: AISWTSGRDNEQF
j_gene: TRBJ2-1
v_gene: TRBV10-3

CDR3aa: ASSQDIVGLAGVDYEQY
j_gene: TRBJ2-7
v_gene: TRBV14

CDR3aa: SVRGGTANEKLF
j_gene: TRBJ1-4
v_gene: TRBV29-1

CDR3aa: ASRGGSTDTQY
j_gene: TRBJ2-3
v_gene: TRBV7-8

CDR3aa: ASSLGRTSGGQNEQF
j_gene: TRBJ2-1
v_gene: TRBV7-3

CDR3aa: SVAGTSGDNEQF
j_gene: TRBJ2-1
v_gene: TRBV29-1

CDR3aa: ASRPSAGGNTIY
j_gene: TRBJ1-3
v_gene: TRBV28

CDR3aa: ASSPGREQF
j_gene: TRBJ2-1
v_gene: TRBV7-2

CDR3aa: ASSQDLTFEGSREKLF
j_gene: TRBJ1-4
v_gene: TRBV4-3

CDR3aa: ASSRMTSGPYEQY
j_gene: TRBJ2-7
v_gene: TRBV12-3/TRBV12-4

CDR3aa: ASSQPGGGTYEQY
j_gene: TRBJ2-7
v_gene: TRBV5-5

CDR3aa: ASSQGAEHTDTQY
j_gene: TRBJ2-3
v_gene: TRBV6-4

CDR3aa: ASSSPLTSGSGTQY
j_gene: TRBJ2-3
v_gene: TRBV7-2

CDR3aa: ASRVTGGANTGELF
j_gene: TRBJ2-2
v_gene: TRBV2

CDR3aa: ASSAKGISGNTIY
j_gene: TRBJ1-3
v_gene: TRBV25-1

CDR3aa: ASSTKGNNEQF
j_gene: TRBJ2-1
v_gene: TRBV7-2

CDR3aa: ASSWDSSYEQY
j_gene: TRBJ2-7
v_gene: TRBV7-2

CDR3aa: ASSYPGLSQY
j_gene: TRBJ2-3
v_gene: TRBV6-2/TRBV6-3

CDR3aa: ASSLGLSSGNGYEQY
j_gene: TRBJ2-7
v_gene: TRBV7-2

CDR3aa: ATSATPTNTGELF
j_gene: TRBJ2-2
v_gene: TRBV24-1

CDR3aa: ASSYSRGHGNTIY
j_gene: TRBJ1-3
v_gene: TRBV6-6

CDR3aa: ASSPVDPTDTQY
j_gene: TRBJ2-3
v_gene: TRBV28

CDR3aa: ASRTQGNTIY
j_gene: TRBJ1-3
v_gene: TRBV12-3/TRBV12-4

CDR3aa: ATSDMGLAGYNEQF
j_gene: TRBJ2-1
v_gene: TRBV24-1

CDR3aa: ASSHRGQASYNEQF
j_gene: TRBJ2-1
v_gene: TRBV18

CDR3aa: ASSLGRENYGYT
j_gene: TRBJ1-2
v_gene: TRBV7-9

CDR3aa: ASSKRPGPTDTQY
j_gene: TRBJ2-3
v_gene: TRBV19

CDR3aa: ASSLAGVSPLH
j_gene: TRBJ1-6
v_gene: TRBV7-9

CDR3aa: ASSRGRVNTEAF
j_gene: TRBJ1-1
v_gene: TRBV7-9

CDR3aa: ASSLDGYQPQH
j_gene: TRBJ1-5
v_gene: TRBV28

CDR3aa: ASSLIRLEAQF
j_gene: TRBJ2-1
v_gene: TRBV7-2

CDR3aa: ASSPLTGNTEAF
j_gene: TRBJ1-1
v_gene: TRBV5-1

CDR3aa: SAQPGTVDEQF
j_gene: TRBJ2-1
v_gene: TRBV29-1

CDR3aa: ASNPGTGVETQY
j_gene: TRBJ2-5
v_gene: TRBV25-1

CDR3aa: ASTSRGGRRSYEQY
j_gene: TRBJ2-7
v_gene: TRBV5-6